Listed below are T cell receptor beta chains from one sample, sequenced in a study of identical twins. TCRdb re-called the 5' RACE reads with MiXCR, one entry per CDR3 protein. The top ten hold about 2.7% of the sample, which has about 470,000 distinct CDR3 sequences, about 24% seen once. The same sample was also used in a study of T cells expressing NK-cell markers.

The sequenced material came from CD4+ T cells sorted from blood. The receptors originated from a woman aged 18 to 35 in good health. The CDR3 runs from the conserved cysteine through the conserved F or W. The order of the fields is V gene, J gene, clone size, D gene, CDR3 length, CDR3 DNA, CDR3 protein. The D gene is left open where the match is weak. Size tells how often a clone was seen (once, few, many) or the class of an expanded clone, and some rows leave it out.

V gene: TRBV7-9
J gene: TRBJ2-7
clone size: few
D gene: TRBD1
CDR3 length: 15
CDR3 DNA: TGTGCCAGCAGCTCTCCGGGACAGGCGTACTACGAGCAGTACTTC
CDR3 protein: CASSSPGQAYYEQYF

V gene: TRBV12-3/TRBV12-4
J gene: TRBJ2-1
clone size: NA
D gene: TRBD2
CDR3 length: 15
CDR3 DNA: TGTGCCAGCAGTTTAAACCTAGCGGTAAACAATGAGCAGTTCTTC
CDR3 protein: CASSLNLAVNNEQFF

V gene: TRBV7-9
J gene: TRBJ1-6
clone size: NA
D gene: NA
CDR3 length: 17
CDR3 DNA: TGTGCCAGCAGCTTAGGAACCTGGGCAGGGGATAATTCACCCCTCCACTTT
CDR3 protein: CASSLGTWAGDNSPLHF

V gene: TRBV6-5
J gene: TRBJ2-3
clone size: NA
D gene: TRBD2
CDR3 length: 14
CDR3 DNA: TGTGCCACGCAGATAGGCGGGGGGCGTGATACGCAGTATTTT
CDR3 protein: CATQIGGGRDTQYF

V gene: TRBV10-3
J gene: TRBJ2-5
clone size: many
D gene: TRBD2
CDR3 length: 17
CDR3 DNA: TGTGCCATCAGTGTCGGACTAGCGGGAGGAACGAAAGAGACCCAGTACTTC
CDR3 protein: CAISVGLAGGTKETQYF

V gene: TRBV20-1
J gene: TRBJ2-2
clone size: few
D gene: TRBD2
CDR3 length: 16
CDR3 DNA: TGCAGTGCTAGAGACCCCAGCGGGACTATGGCCGGGGAGCTGTTTTTT
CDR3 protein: CSARDPSGTMAGELFF

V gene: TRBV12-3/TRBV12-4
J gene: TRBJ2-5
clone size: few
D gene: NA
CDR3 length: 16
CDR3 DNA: TGTGCCAGCAGTTTATCCTTGCACACTCATCAAGAGACCCAGTACTTC
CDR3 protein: CASSLSLHTHQETQYF

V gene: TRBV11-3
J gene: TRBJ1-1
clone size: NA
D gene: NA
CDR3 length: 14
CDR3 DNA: TGTGCCAGCAGCCGCCAAAATCTGAACACTGAAGCTTTCTTT
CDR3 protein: CASSRQNLNTEAFF

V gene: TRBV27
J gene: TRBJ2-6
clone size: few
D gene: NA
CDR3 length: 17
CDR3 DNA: TGTGCCAGCAGTCCATCAGGGCATCCCTCTGGGGCCAACGTCCTGACTTTC
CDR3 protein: CASSPSGHPSGANVLTF

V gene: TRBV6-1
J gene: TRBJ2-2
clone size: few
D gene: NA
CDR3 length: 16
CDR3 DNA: TGTGCCAGCAGGGCGCGGACGAGCCTCGGGTCCGGGGAGCTGTTTTTT
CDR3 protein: CASRARTSLGSGELFF

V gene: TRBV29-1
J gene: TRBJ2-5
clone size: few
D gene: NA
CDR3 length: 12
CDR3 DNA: TGCAGCGGTTTGCGCGGTGAAGAGACCCAGTACTTC
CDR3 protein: CSGLRGEETQYF

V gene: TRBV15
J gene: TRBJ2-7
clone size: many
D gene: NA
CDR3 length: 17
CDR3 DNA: TGTGCCACCAGCAGAGAGCCGGCCCTCTGGGGCTCCTACGAGCAGTACTTC
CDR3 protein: CATSREPALWGSYEQYF

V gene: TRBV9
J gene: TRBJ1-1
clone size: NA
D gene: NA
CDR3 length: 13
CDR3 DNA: TGTGCCAGCAGCGTAGGTGACCCAGGGTTAGCTTTCTTT
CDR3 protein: CASSVGDPGLAFF

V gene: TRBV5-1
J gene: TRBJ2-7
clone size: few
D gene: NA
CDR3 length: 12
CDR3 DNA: TGCGCCAGCAGCTTTGAAGGGTACGAGCAGTACTTC
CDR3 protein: CASSFEGYEQYF

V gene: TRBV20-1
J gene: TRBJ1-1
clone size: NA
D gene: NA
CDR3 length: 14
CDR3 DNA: TGCAGTGCTAGACTCAAGCAGGGGTCCACTGAAGCTTTCTTT
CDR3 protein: CSARLKQGSTEAFF

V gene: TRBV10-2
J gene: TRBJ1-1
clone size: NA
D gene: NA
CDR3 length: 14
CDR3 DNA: TGCGCCAGCAGTGAGGGCAGATTGAACACTGAAGCTTTCTTT
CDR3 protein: CASSEGRLNTEAFF

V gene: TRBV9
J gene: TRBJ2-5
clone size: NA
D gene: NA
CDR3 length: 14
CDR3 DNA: TGTGCCAGCAGCGTAGAGGCAGCGCAAGAGACCCAGTACTTC
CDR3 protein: CASSVEAAQETQYF

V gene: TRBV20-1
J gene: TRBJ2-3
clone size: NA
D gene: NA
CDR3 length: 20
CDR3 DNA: TGCAGTGCTAGAGATCGGGCCCCCAGTTCTCTTCGGGGGTGGAGAAATACGCAGTATTTT
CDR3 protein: CSARDRAPSSLRGWRNTQYF

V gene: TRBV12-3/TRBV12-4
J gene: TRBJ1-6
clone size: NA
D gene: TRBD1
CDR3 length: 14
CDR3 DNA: TGTGCCAGCAGGGGGGACAGGGGGCAATCACCCCTCCACTTT
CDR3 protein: CASRGDRGQSPLHF

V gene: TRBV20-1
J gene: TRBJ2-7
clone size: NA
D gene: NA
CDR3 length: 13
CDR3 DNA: TGCAGTGCTAGAACTGAGGGAACGAGTGAGCAGTACTTC
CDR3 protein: CSARTEGTSEQYF

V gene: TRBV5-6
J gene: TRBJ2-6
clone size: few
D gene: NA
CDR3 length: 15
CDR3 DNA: TGTGCCAGCACCCTCCCAGGCTCTGGGGCCAACGTCCTGACTTTC
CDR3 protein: CASTLPGSGANVLTF

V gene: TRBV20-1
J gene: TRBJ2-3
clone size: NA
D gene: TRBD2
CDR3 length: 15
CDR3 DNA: TGCAGTGCTAGAGAATCTCAGCGGGACACAGATACGCAGTATTTT
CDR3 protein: CSARESQRDTDTQYF